This passage covers 32 T cell receptor beta chains from one sample sequenced in a study of Graves' ophthalmopathy and Graves' hyperthyroidism. Using RNA transcripts, the TCR beta CDR3 regions were amplified. The workflow started with a first-round RT-PCR run with HTBI primers and then moved on to a second-round multiplex PCR. One entry per CDR3 protein results from TCRdb running MiXCR on the multiplex PCR reads. In the table there are almost 400,000 distinct CDR3 sequences, approximately 20% of which are singletons. The sample was peripheral blood. Receptors were obtained from a woman aged 18 to 35 with Graves' ophthalmopathy.

This clonotype was detected ten times or more. V is TRBV20-1 and J is TRBJ1-1; 7 nucleotides match TRBD1. The CDR3 extends over 15 amino acids. The V segment lost 6 bases and the J segment 5 bases; nucleotides outside the gene matches: 15. Germline CDR1 reads DFQATT; CDR2 reads SNEGSKA (reference sequence). CDR3 region: CSATAVDRVGTEAFF. CDR3 sequence (DNA): TGCAGTGCCACCGCGGTCGACAGGGTCGGAACTGAAGCTTTCTTT.

The rearrangement uses TRBV20-1 and TRBJ1-6; unclear D gene. CDR1 is DFQATT, CDR2 SNEGSKA, per germline (reference sequence). Between the trimmed V and J ends, which lost 3 bases and 7 bases, there was a span of 10 bases. The CDR3 covers 13 residues. The CDR3 here is CSASAWVNSPLHF. The DNA of the CDR3 is TGCAGTGCTAGCGCGTGGGTCAATTCACCCCTCCACTTT.

This clonotype was seen repeatedly, ten times or more. V and J are TRBV29-1 and TRBJ2-4; D possibly uses TRBD1 or TRBD2 (5 bases each). Per germline, CDR1 SQVTM and CDR2 ANQGSEA. Trimming took 3 bases from V and 7 from J, leaving 13 bases between them. The CDR3 runs 13 residues. This CDR3 reads CSVDFGTGNIQYF. As DNA, the CDR3 is TGCAGCGTTGATTTTGGGACGGGGAACATTCAGTACTTC.

A note on this clonotype: A single base separates this from a much larger clone, so it may be a read error. The chain uses TRBV7-2 and TRBJ2-5; 8 bases agree with TRBD2. This CDR3 is built from 15 residues. The germline V gene encodes CDR1 SGHTA and CDR2 FQGNSA. The CDR3 loop is CANSILLAAQETQYF. CDR3 in DNA: TGTGCCAACAGCATCCTACTAGCGGCACAAGAGACCCAGTACTTC.

CDR3 sequence: CASSLETPPGHYGYTF. For the CDR3, the DNA is TGTGCCAGCAGCTTAGAGACCCCACCAGGGCACTATGGCTACACCTTC. The chain joins TRBV11-2 to TRBJ1-2; a weak D match, TRBD1 (5 bases). V gave up 0 bases and J gave up 3 bases, with 14 bases separating them. Germline assignment: CDR1 SGHAT and CDR2 FQNNGV. The CDR3 totals 16 residues.

This clonotype was detected many times. The gene calls are TRBV28 and TRBJ2-7, with D perhaps matching TRBD2 (6 bases). Germline CDR1 MDHEN, CDR2 SYDVKM. Trimming removed 6 bases at V and 4 bases at J, with 16 bases between. CDR3 length equals 14 residues. CDR3 nucleotides: TGTGCCAGCAGACCTACCGGGACTTTATACGAGCAGTACTTC. Residues: CASRPTGTLYEQYF. Using reference TRBV28 and TRBJ2-7 for the parts outside the CDR3, the full variable domain is DVKVTQSSRYLVKRTGEKVFLECVQDMDHENMFWYRQDPGLGLRLIYFSYDVKMKEKGDIPEGYSVSREKKERFSLILESASTNQTSMYLCASRPTGTLYEQYFGPGTRLTVT.

This sequence joins TRBV15 and TRBJ2-2; TRBD1 agrees at 9 bases. The CDR3 is 17 amino acids. Looked up from germline, CDR1 is LNHNV and CDR2 is YYDKDF (reference sequence). V lost 0 bases to trimming and J lost 4 bases; unmatched junction nucleotides: 6. CDR3 DNA: TGTGCCACCAGCAGAGATTGGAACAGGGGGCCCACCGGGGAGCTGTTTTTT. Encoded protein: CATSRDWNRGPTGELFF.

The sample holds many counts of this clonotype. The chain is built from TRBV9 and TRBJ2-7, with D perhaps matching TRBD1 (6 bases). CDR3 length equals 17 residues. V lost 0 bases and J 1 base, leaving 17 bases between the germline ends. CDR1 and CDR2 (germline): SGDLS, YYNGEE. The CDR3 reads CASSVEGDLTSSYEQYF. As DNA, the CDR3 is TGTGCCAGCAGCGTAGAGGGGGATCTCACCTCTTCCTACGAGCAGTACTTC.

The table lists this clonotype with many counts. The chain uses TRBV19 and TRBJ2-2; D remains ambiguous. The CDR3 totals 15 residues. V lost 3 bases, J lost 8 bases, and 16 bases lay in between. Germline values: CDR1 LNHDA, CDR2 SQIVND (reference sequence). CDR3 amino acids: CASSIRGSDIGELFF. The CDR3 DNA reads as TGTGCCAGTAGTATCCGCGGCAGCGACATAGGGGAGCTGTTTTTT.

The chain is built from TRBV2 and TRBJ2-2; 10 bases match TRBD2. Germline loops: CDR1 SNHLY, CDR2 FYNNEI. The V gene end was trimmed by 6 bases and the J gene end by 5 bases; junction bases not matched to a gene: 6. The CDR3 extends over 15 amino acids. The CDR3 region has the DNA TGTGCCAGCAGCACTAGCGGGATGGTGACCGGGGAGCTGTTTTTT. It encodes CASSTSGMVTGELFF.

This clonotype was counted many times. The CDR3 loop reads CASSPRTGLSYEQYF. The CDR3 DNA sequence: TGCGCCAGCAGCCCGCGGACAGGTCTCTCCTACGAGCAGTACTTC. J is TRBJ2-7 and V is TRBV5-1; 7 positions agree with TRBD1. The V segment lost 4 bases and the J segment 0 bases; nucleotides outside the gene matches: 7. This CDR3 comprises 15 residues. Germline CDR1 reads SGHRS; CDR2 reads YFSETQ. Full variable domain (remainder filled in from reference TRBV5-1 and TRBJ2-7): KAGVTQTPRYLIKTRGQQVTLSCSPISGHRSVSWYQQTPGQGLQFLFEYFSETQRNKGNFPGRFSGRQFSNSRSEMNVSTLELGDSALYLCASSPRTGLSYEQYFGPGTRLTVT.

The rearrangement links TRBV12-3 or TRBV12-4 to TRBJ1-6; D is uncertain. V dropped 4 bases and J dropped 10 bases, with 14 bases sitting between them. CDR3 size: 14 residues. The CDR3 coding sequence is TGTGCCAGCAGTTCAAAGCCCGCGGGGTCACCCCTCCACTTT. Protein: CASSSKPAGSPLHF.

This clonotype was found many times. This chain links TRBV2 with TRBJ1-1, with D unclear. V was cut by 7 bases and J by 0 bases, with 15 bases left in between. The CDR3 is 15 amino acids. Per germline, CDR1 SNHLY and CDR2 FYNNEI. CDR3 DNA sequence: TGTGCCAGCACCTCTCGGGCAGTCATGAACACTGAAGCTTTCTTT. Amino acid sequence: CASTSRAVMNTEAFF.

This clonotype has a count of ten or more. The chain recombines TRBV7-2 with TRBJ1-5; TRBD1 might be the D (5 bases). This CDR3 region has 16 residues. Germline CDR1 SGHTA, CDR2 FQGNSA. Between the trimmed V and J ends, which lost 0 bases and 1 base, there was a span of 10 bases. For the CDR3, the DNA is TGTGCCAGCAGCTTAGCGGGGCAGGGCAGCAATCAGCCCCAGCATTTT. Protein: CASSLAGQGSNQPQHF. The entire variable domain, with the rest obtained from reference TRBV7-2 and TRBJ1-5, is as follows: GAGVSQSPSNKVTEKGKDVELRCDPISGHTALYWYRQSLGQGLEFLIYFQGNSAPDKSGLPSDRFSAERTGGSVSTLTIQRTQQEDSAVYLCASSLAGQGSNQPQHFGDGTRLSIL.

V is TRBV7-2 and J is TRBJ2-7; D not resolved. The CDR3 extends over 13 amino acids. Germline CDR1 and CDR2: SGHTA and FQGNSA. The V gene lost 5 bases and the J gene lost 6 bases, with 14 bases spanning the gap. The CDR3 nucleotides are TGTGCCAGCAGCCTAGGGCCAACCCGCGAGCAGTACTTC. Its translation is CASSLGPTREQYF.

The chain uses TRBV30 and TRBJ1-6; 9 bases are shared with TRBD1. This CDR3 comprises 15 residues. V lost 2 bases to trimming and J lost 10 bases; unmatched junction nucleotides: 9. CDR1 is GTSNPN and CDR2 is SVGIG in the germline V gene (reference sequence). Here the CDR3 DNA reads TGTGCCTGGAGTATCCGGGACAGGGTTATGTCACCCCTCCACTTT. Translating gives CAWSIRDRVMSPLHF. The whole variable domain, filled in from reference TRBV30 and TRBJ1-6, reads SQTIHQWPATLVQPVGSPLSLECTVEGTSNPNLYWYRQAAGRGLQLLFYSVGIGQISSEVPQNLSASRPQDRQFILSSKKLLLSDSGFYLCAWSIRDRVMSPLHFGNGTRLTVT.

This clonotype was recorded many times. This chain connects TRBV11-1 to TRBJ1-1; no clear D. V was trimmed by 6 bases and J by 0 bases, leaving 11 bases between them. This CDR3 region has 14 residues. Germline CDR1 reads SGHAT; CDR2 reads FQDESV (reference sequence). DNA for the CDR3: TGTGCCAGCAGTTCTACAGTTTTGAACACTGAAGCTTTCTTT. It encodes CASSSTVLNTEAFF.

This clonotype was seen repeatedly, ten times or more. This chain uses TRBV29-1 with TRBJ2-7; D gene unclear. Germline V gene data show CDR1 as SQVTM and CDR2 as ANQGSEA. Deletions cut 4 bases from V and 1 base from J, with 5 bases between. The CDR3 consists of 11 residues. CDR3 nucleotides: TGCAGCGTTGCGCAGTCCTACGAGCAGTACTTC. Amino acid sequence: CSVAQSYEQYF.

The chain links TRBV20-1 to TRBJ2-7, with 10 bases identical to TRBD2. Germline V gives CDR1 DFQATT, CDR2 SNEGSKA (reference sequence). The CDR3 has 12 amino acids. In DNA form, the CDR3 reads TGCAGCCTCCTAGCGGGAGTGGGCGAGCAGTACTTC. This translates into CSLLAGVGEQYF.

This clonotype was counted at least ten times. This chain joins TRBV6-1 and TRBJ2-2, with D hard to call. Trimming shortened V by 5 bases and J by 6 bases, and 16 bases separated the two germline ends. Germline V gives CDR1 MNHNS, CDR2 SASEGT. The CDR3 contains 15 residues. CDR3: CASSPTLSGAGELFF. CDR3 in DNA: TGTGCCAGCAGTCCGACTCTTTCCGGAGCCGGGGAGCTGTTTTTT.

V and J are TRBV2 and TRBJ2-7; 10 bases are shared with TRBD1. CDR3 length equals 14 residues. Germline V gives CDR1 SNHLY, CDR2 FYNNEI. V lost 7 bases, J lost 4 bases, and 7 bases stayed unmatched. For the CDR3, the DNA is TGTGCCAGCACCTCAGGACAGGGGGGGTACGAGCAGTACTTC. It encodes CASTSGQGGYEQYF. Together with reference TRBV2 and TRBJ2-7, the CDR3 gives the full variable domain: EPEVTQTPSHQVTQMGQEVILRCVPISNHLYFYWYRQILGQKVEFLVSFYNNEISEKSEIFDDQFSVERPDGSNFTLKIRSTKLEDSAMYFCASTSGQGGYEQYFGPGTRLTVT.

This clonotype was counted ten times or more. The chain joins TRBV5-5 to TRBJ2-5; TRBD1 aligns across 9 bases. V lost 4 bases, J lost 2 bases, and 6 bases stayed unmatched. The CDR3 consists of 15 residues. Per germline, CDR1 SGHKS and CDR2 YYEKEE (reference sequence). The CDR3 DNA follows: TGTGCCAGCAGCGCACTGACAGGGGGTCAAGAGACCCAGTACTTC. Translating gives CASSALTGGQETQYF.

This clonotype showed up many times. The chain links TRBV5-1 to TRBJ1-6; the match to TRBD1 covers 8 bases. V dropped 4 bases and J dropped 9; count of bases not matched to a gene: 6. CDR1 is SGHRS, CDR2 YFSETQ, per germline. The CDR3 is 14 amino acids. The CDR3 region is CASSPTGVGSPLHF. The CDR3, as DNA: TGCGCCAGCAGCCCGACAGGGGTCGGTTCACCCCTCCACTTT. Combining the CDR3 with reference TRBV5-1 and TRBJ1-6 gives the whole variable domain KAGVTQTPRYLIKTRGQQVTLSCSPISGHRSVSWYQQTPGQGLQFLFEYFSETQRNKGNFPGRFSGRQFSNSRSEMNVSTLELGDSALYLCASSPTGVGSPLHFGNGTRLTVT.

The gene calls are TRBV18 and TRBJ2-7; D ambiguous. The germline V gene encodes CDR1 KGHSH and CDR2 LQKENI. Trimming stripped 2 bases from V and 5 bases from J, with 10 bases between. The CDR3 contains 13 residues. The CDR3 loop is CASSPGLNNEQYF. As DNA, the CDR3 is TGTGCCAGCTCACCAGGGCTCAACAACGAGCAGTACTTC.

This clonotype occurred many times. The chain links TRBV29-1 to TRBJ2-5; 8 bases map to TRBD2. This CDR3 contains 14 residues. CDR1 and CDR2 from the germline V gene are SQVTM and ANQGSEA. V trimming: 0 bases; J trimming: 5 bases; junction bases outside the gene matches: 5. CDR3 DNA: TGCAGCGTTGAAGACGGGAGGGCCTTGGAGACCCAGTACTTC. It codes for CSVEDGRALETQYF.

This clonotype showed up many times. The chain recombines TRBV7-2 with TRBJ1-1; possibly TRBD1 for D (5 bases). The CDR3 length is 15 residues. V lost 3 bases and J lost 4, with 15 bases in between. Germline loops: CDR1 SGHTA, CDR2 FQGNSA. The CDR3 protein is CASSLGSGALTEAFF. The CDR3 DNA reads TGTGCCAGCAGCTTGGGCTCTGGGGCCCTCACTGAAGCTTTCTTT.

This clonotype was detected many times. The chain links TRBV30 to TRBJ2-7; possibly TRBD2 for D (6 bases). This CDR3 has 11 residues. V dropped 2 bases and J dropped 7 bases, with 9 bases sitting between them. Germline lookup yields CDR1 GTSNPN and CDR2 SVGIG (reference sequence). The CDR3 here is CAWSPRGEQYF. Written as DNA, the CDR3 is TGTGCCTGGAGTCCCCGGGGGGAGCAGTACTTC.

Many counts were recorded for this clonotype. This sequence joins TRBV7-2 and TRBJ2-4, with a possible D match to TRBD2 (5 bases). Between the trimmed V and J ends, which lost 5 bases and 0 bases, there was a span of 17 bases. CDR1 is SGHTA, CDR2 FQGNSA, per germline. CDR3 size: 17 residues. In nucleotides, the CDR3 is TGTGCCAGCAGCAAAGGAGGACCAAACTTAGCCAAAAACATTCAGTACTTC. It yields the protein CASSKGGPNLAKNIQYF.

This clonotype was counted at least ten times. J is TRBJ2-4 and V is TRBV3-1, with unresolved D. This CDR3 comprises 18 residues. The V gene's germline CDR1 is LGHDT and CDR2 YNNKEL (reference sequence). With 3 bases removed from V and 0 bases from J, the gap between germline ends came to 18 bases. The CDR3 coding sequence is TGTGCCAGCAGCCATGGGCCCTGGGCCGACCTAGCCAAAAACATTCAGTACTTC. It translates to CASSHGPWADLAKNIQYF.

The chain uses TRBV18 and TRBJ1-5; D may be TRBD1 (5 bases). The ends were cut back, 2 bases at V and 5 bases at J, with 13 bases in the middle. The CDR3 is 15 amino acids. The V gene's germline CDR1 is KGHSH and CDR2 LQKENI. For the CDR3, the DNA is TGTGCCAGCTCACCAATTGGGGGTGGCGATCAGCCCCAGCATTTT. This encodes CASSPIGGGDQPQHF.

The chain is built from TRBV19 and TRBJ1-1, with a weak D call TRBD1 (6 bases). The V end was cut by 1 base, the J end by 5 bases, with 26 bases between. The germline V gene has CDR1 LNHDA and CDR2 SQIVND (reference sequence). CDR3 length: 19 residues. Written as DNA, the CDR3 is TGTGCCAGTAGTATAGTGGGGGCCGGGACAAAACGCCAGGAGACTGAAGCTTTCTTT. Translation: CASSIVGAGTKRQETEAFF.

This clonotype was seen many times. The chain carries TRBV28 and TRBJ2-2, with TRBD2 as a possible D gene (5 bases). Trimming cost V 6 bases and J 0 bases, with 11 bases left between them. Germline values: CDR1 MDHEN, CDR2 SYDVKM. This CDR3 has 15 residues. CDR3 protein: CASRSGSANTGELFF. In nucleotides, the CDR3 is TGTGCCAGCAGGTCGGGGTCCGCGAACACCGGGGAGCTGTTTTTT.